Sequencing of this T cell receptor beta chain was carried out in a study of cytomegalovirus exposure and HLA in healthy donors (dated by TCRdb to 2015 to 2018). Regarding the research as a whole: An earlier analysis of about 560 of the donors reported about 300 Gb of sequence data and 100 million to 120 million unique TCR beta sequences obtained from roughly 180 million T cells. Both class I and class II loci were covered by HLA typing, at four-digit resolution. In a later genetic analysis, genome-wide SNP genotypes for 398 of the 666 donors were used, and that subset was treated as a discovery cohort. In a later analysis, previously published TCR beta repertoires from 600 to 850 donors were re-analyzed and high-resolution HLA genotyping was added so that TCR occurrence patterns could be studied. High-throughput TCR immunosequencing, statistical association of individual TCRs with disease status, and machine learning were combined to predict cytomegalovirus infection status. The number of typed donors differed by locus: about 620-640 for A, B, C, DRB1 and DQB1; approximately 520 for DQA1; fewer than 610 for DPA1; and approximately 450 for DPB1. Donor age, sex, ethnicity and CMV serostatus were collected together with the repertoire data. Among about 390 genotyped donors of the cohort, an average of approximately 240,000 unique TCR beta nucleotide sequences were sequenced per donor, roughly 18% of them non-productive. An early release that covered fewer than 750 HLA-typed donors contained about 300 gigabases of sequencing data and roughly 84 million unique TCR sequences. The later analysis used no new phenotypic data to find candidate immune exposures, relying instead on TCR beta sequences and their occurrence across donors. A handful of DR-DQ haplotypes were handled as single units for association and clustering because linkage in the cohort was strong. Besides the first cohort of roughly 660 subjects, a separate validation cohort made up of some 110 different subjects was used. Using immunosequencing, the study profiled T cell repertoires from about 610 subjects and related those repertoires to cytomegalovirus serostatus. Every discovery cohort repertoire had been produced on one sequencing platform. Among the 398 genotyped donors, around 79% belonged to the genetic ancestry cluster associated with self-reported Caucasian donors. An earlier analysis of 587 of the donors applied high-throughput TCR beta sequencing to assess whether each TCR beta V gene segment acted as functional or pseudogenic. The aim of the study was to test whether cataloging public T cell receptors could identify signatures of past pathogen exposure. Study-level results and caveats: The study gave a list of about 170 TCR beta chains associated with cytomegalovirus. A further reported finding was that TCR beta sequences accurately predicted the HLA-A and HLA-B alleles for most subjects in the first cohort. In this cohort, only TCR beta chains were sequenced, and detectable features were limited by the absence of alpha or paired-chain data. In an earlier analysis of some 540 of the donors, most TCR beta V segments appeared in productive rearrangements about 87% or about 30% of the time, broadly matching IMGT annotations. Assigning TCR associations to individual alleles was difficult when HLA alleles, especially DR and DQ, strongly co-occurred. Compared with the approximately 670-donor mean, donors in an Asian-associated ancestry cluster had fewer N-insertions in productive TCRs, according to a later genetic analysis. While some public TCRs were present in many individuals, most TCR sequences turned up only very rarely across donors. In a later analysis, the rate of TCR association differed among HLA loci, with DRB1 alleles having the most associated TCRs and HLA-C alleles having the fewest. Because the 87-base-pair reads could not distinguish some IMGT-functional V segments, including TRBV6-2 and TRBV6-3, those segments were excluded. The earlier analysis of nearly 600 of the donors excluded 15 to 20 rarely observed V segments, including chromosome 9 orphons, because counts were too low. Immune exposure information for the cohort was limited to CMV serostatus. Cytomegalovirus status was reported to be diagnosed by the classifier with high specificity and sensitivity in both the original and validation cohorts. A later analysis found that HLA-associated TCR beta chains were more clonally expanded and had lower generation probabilities than equally common non-associated chains. A later analysis associated 17,000 or so TCR beta sequences with specific HLA alleles at a false discovery rate of 0.05. It was suggested by the authors that the approach could potentially be generalized to other disease states and immunological phenotypes. In vitro tests confirmed that a few of the cytomegalovirus-associated TCR beta chains recognize cytomegalovirus antigens. Correlated functional status among segregating V segments might reflect linkage disequilibrium, but an unknown experimental factor could not be ruled out. The presence/absence analyses assumed that sequencing depth was roughly uniform across donors, and that assumption may not be true. V-gene and J-gene trimming of TCR beta chains was associated with a missense DCLRE1C variant in a later genetic analysis, and the association was replicated in an independent cohort. A later analysis found that most CMV-associated TCR beta chains appeared HLA-restricted, with HLA associations seemingly driven largely by CMV exposure. In a later analysis, several top co-occurrence clusters were reported to appear linked to parvovirus B19, influenza, CMV and Epstein-Barr virus. A cluster of highly shared sequence variants was judged likely to be a technical artifact of the sequencing pipeline. Because HLA typing was missing for some donors at each locus, association tests included only the typed subset.

From V the trimming removes 3 bases and from J it removes 6 bases, while the gene matches leave 9 bases of the junction unaccounted for. In the germline V gene, CDR1 corresponds to SGHRS and CDR2 to YFSETQ. The CDR3 starts with the cysteine, ends with the phenylalanine, and has 15 residues. The only DNA kept is the CDR3, 45 bases in frame from the first base. The method behind the library was the immunoSEQ multiplex PCR assay. A mixture of 60 forward primers for TCR Vbeta segments and 13 reverse primers for TCR Jbeta segments was used in the multiplex PCR. Amplification of the CDR3 region of rearranged TCR beta genes was performed with a multiplex PCR assay on genomic DNA. The Illumina HiSeq System was used to sequence the amplified TCR beta libraries as 87-base-pair reads. The original pipeline was this. In a later analysis, around 80 million unique TCR beta chains were counted across the roughly 610 repertoires, and approximately 9.9 million of these chains were shared by at least two donors. Raw reads were error-corrected and collapsed into unique sequences with a nearest-neighbor algorithm that merged closely related sequences to remove PCR and sequencing errors. Alignment of CDR3 sequences to IMGT reference sequences was used to assign V, D and J gene segments. For a sequence to be retained, a match of at least six nucleotides to both a V gene segment and a J gene segment was required. A rearrangement counted as productive if the CDR3 had no stop codons and remained in frame with V and J, and every other rearrangement counted as non-productive. Following IMGT convention, CDR3 was defined as the stretch from the second conserved V-encoded cysteine to the conserved J-encoded phenylalanine. The earlier analysis of 587 of the donors excluded any sequence lacking an unambiguous match to a single V gene segment. An earlier analysis of just under 600 of the donors called V segments functional above 56.7% productive rearrangements and segregating when the between-donor standard deviation exceeded 5%. To diagnose cytomegalovirus status from the catalog of TCR beta chain sequences, a statistical classification framework was built. In a later analysis, TCR nucleotide sequences were compared against IMGT/GENE-DB human TR gene sequences so that V and J genes could be assigned. In a later analysis, CDR3 sequences and most-parsimonious VDJ recombination scenarios were assigned using the TCRdist pipeline. In a later analysis, each TCR beta chain was defined by its CDR3 amino acid sequence together with its V-gene family, and reads lacking a unique V-gene family were excluded. In a later analysis, 550 to 650 highly shared, low-generation-probability nucleotide sequences were removed to address suspected cross-contamination and a sequencing artifact. In a later analysis, a clonal expansion index for each public chain was calculated from normalized within-repertoire ranks of inferred template counts. Generation probabilities in a later analysis came from a VDJ recombination model fitted to out-of-frame rearrangements, and those results were checked against IGoR. In a later analysis, hypergeometric tests were used to score TCR-TCR, TCR-HLA and TCR-CMV co-occurrence, with a repertoire-size bias correction applied to TCR pairs. A later analysis estimated false discovery rates by permuting HLA or CMV assignments 20 times. In a later analysis, co-occurring TCRs were grouped using DBSCAN, and TCRdist sequence similarity was added for clustering within HLA-allele-positive subsets. Repertoires with fewer than 30,000 or more than 120,000 public chains were left out of co-occurrence clustering, as were five repertoires with anomalous nucleotide sharing. The source is immuneACCESS, and TCRdb retained only in-frame sequences with V and J called. Part of the clones is not carried over; for the studies checked, unresolved V genes explain less than half of this, and the remainder is unexplained. V and J calls and clone size are as listed in that table; D and trimming were resolved from the DNA. Present in this sample are some 170,000 clones, under 9.5% of which were seen just once. Of the sample, 1% to 1.5% falls within the top ten clones.

The cohort comprised around 690 healthy bone marrow donors. All cohort members were sampled while nominally healthy, although unrecorded immune exposures were likely present. The donor tested CMV seropositive and was one of the 289 seropositive cohort members. Each donor provided a peripheral blood sample, and peripheral blood mononuclear cells were used for TCR beta sequencing. The Qiagen DNeasy Blood Extraction Kit was used to extract genomic DNA from the blood cell samples. This clone was observed a few times. Its recognized antigen is unknown. No base qualities exist here, and no much larger clone lies one base off it.

The receptor was derived from a woman under 40 in good health and CMV-seropositive. The material sequenced was PBMCs. The chain is made from TRBV5-1 and TRBJ1-1; TRBD1 lines up with 9 middle nucleotides. The nucleotides are TGCGCCAGCAGCTCCACACACAGGGGGCAAGCTGAAGCTTTCTTT. This encodes CASSSTHRGQAEAFF.